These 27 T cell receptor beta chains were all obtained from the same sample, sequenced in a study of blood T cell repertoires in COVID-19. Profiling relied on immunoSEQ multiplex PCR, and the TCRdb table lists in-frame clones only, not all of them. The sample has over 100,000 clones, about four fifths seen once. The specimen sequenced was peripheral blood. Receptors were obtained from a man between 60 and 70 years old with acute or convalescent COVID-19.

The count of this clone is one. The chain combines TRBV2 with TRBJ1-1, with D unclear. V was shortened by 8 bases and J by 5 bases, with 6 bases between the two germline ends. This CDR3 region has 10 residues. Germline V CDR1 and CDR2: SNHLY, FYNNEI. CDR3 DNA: TGTGCCAGCGGAGGGACTGAAGCTTTCTTT. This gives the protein CASGGTEAFF.

The DNA of the CDR3 is TGTGCCAGCAGCTTAACGGGGACTGGGGATACGCAGTATTTT. The encoded protein is CASSLTGTGDTQYF. The chain recombines TRBV7-3 with TRBJ2-3; tentatively, D is TRBD2 (6 bases). The germline gives CDR1 SGHTA, CDR2 FQGTGA. Trimming shortened V by 0 bases and J by 6 bases, and 10 bases separated the two germline ends. This CDR3 is built from 14 residues.

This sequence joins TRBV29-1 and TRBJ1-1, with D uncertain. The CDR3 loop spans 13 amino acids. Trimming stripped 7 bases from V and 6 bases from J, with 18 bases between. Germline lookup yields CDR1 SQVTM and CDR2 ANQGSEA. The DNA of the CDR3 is TGCAGCGGGGGAGGAGGCGCGAGGGCTGAAGCTTTCTTT. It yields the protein CSGGGGARAEAFF. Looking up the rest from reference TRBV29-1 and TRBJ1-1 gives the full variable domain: SAVISQKPSRDICQRGTSLTIQCQVDSQVTMMFWYRQQPGQSLTLIATANQGSEATYESGFVIDKFPISRPNLTFSTLTVSNMSPEDSSIYLCSGGGGARAEAFFGQGTRLTVV.

CDR3 sequence reads: CASSQAQGLGAFF. CDR3 DNA sequence: TGTGCCAGCAGCCAAGCCCAGGGGTTGGGCGCTTTCTTT. This chain uses TRBV3-1 (or the pseudogene TRBV3-2) with TRBJ1-1, with D possibly being TRBD1 (6 bases). CDR1 LGHDT and CDR2 YNNKEL come from the germline V gene (reference sequence). Between the trimmed V and J ends, which lost 1 base and 11 bases, there was a span of 14 bases. This CDR3 has 13 amino acids.

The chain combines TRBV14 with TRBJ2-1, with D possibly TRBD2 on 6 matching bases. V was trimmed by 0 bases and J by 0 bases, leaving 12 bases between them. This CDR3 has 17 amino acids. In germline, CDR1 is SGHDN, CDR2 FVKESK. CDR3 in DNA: TGTGCCAGCAGCCAAGATTGGGCGGGGAGCTCCTACAATGAGCAGTTCTTC. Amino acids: CASSQDWAGSSYNEQFF. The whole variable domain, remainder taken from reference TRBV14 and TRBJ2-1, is EAGVTQFPSHSVIEKGQTVTLRCDPISGHDNLYWYRRVMGKEIKFLLHFVKESKQDESGMPNNRFLAERTGGTYSTLKVQPAELEDSGVYFCASSQDWAGSSYNEQFFGPGTRLTVL.

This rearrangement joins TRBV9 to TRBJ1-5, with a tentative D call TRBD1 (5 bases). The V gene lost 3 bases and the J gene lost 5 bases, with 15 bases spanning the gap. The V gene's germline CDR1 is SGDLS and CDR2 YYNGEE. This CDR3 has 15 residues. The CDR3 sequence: CASSEGPIAYQPQHF. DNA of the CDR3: TGTGCCAGCAGCGAGGGGCCCATCGCATATCAGCCCCAGCATTTT.

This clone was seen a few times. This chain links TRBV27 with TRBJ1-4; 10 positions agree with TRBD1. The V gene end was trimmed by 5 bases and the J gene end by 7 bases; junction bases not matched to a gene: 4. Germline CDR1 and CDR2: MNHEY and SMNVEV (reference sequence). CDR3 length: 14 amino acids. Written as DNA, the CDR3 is TGTGCCAGCAGTGGACAGGGGGGGATTGAAAAACTGTTTTTT. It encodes CASSGQGGIEKLFF.

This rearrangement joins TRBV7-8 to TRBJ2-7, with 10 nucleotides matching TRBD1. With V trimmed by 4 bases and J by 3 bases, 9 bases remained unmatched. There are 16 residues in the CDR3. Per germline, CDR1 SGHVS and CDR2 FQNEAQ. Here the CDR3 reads CASSSRSGTGVYEQYF. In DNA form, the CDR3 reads TGTGCCAGCAGCTCCAGATCCGGGACAGGGGTCTACGAGCAGTACTTC.

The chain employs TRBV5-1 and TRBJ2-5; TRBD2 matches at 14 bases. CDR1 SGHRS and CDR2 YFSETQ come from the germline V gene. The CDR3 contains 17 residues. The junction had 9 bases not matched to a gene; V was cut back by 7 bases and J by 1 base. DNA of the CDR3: TGCGCCAGCCGACGATCCGGGACTAGCGGGAGCCAAGAGACCCAGTACTTC. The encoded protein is CASRRSGTSGSQETQYF. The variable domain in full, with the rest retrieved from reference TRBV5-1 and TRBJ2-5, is KAGVTQTPRYLIKTRGQQVTLSCSPISGHRSVSWYQQTPGQGLQFLFEYFSETQRNKGNFPGRFSGRQFSNSRSEMNVSTLELGDSALYLCASRRSGTSGSQETQYFGPGTRLLVL.

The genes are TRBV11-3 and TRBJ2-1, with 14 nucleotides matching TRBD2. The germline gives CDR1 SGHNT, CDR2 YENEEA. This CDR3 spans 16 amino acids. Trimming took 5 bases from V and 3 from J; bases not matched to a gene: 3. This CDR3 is CASSPGTSGGYNEQFF. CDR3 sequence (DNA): TGTGCCAGCAGCCCAGGGACTAGCGGGGGCTACAATGAGCAGTTCTTC.

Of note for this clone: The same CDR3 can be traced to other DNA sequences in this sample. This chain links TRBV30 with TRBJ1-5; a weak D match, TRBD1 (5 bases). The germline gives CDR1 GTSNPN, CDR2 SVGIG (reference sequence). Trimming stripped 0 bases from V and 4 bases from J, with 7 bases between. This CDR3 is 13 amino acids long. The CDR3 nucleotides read TGTGCCTGGAGTGTAAGGGGTAATCAGCCCCAGCATTTT. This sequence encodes CAWSVRGNQPQHF.

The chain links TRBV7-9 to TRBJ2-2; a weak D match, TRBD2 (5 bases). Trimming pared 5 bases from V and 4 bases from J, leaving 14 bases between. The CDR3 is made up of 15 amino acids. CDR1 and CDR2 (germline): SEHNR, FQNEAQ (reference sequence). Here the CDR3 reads CASSPEGLVTGELFF. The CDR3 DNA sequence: TGTGCCAGCAGCCCCGAGGGATTAGTCACCGGGGAGCTGTTTTTT.

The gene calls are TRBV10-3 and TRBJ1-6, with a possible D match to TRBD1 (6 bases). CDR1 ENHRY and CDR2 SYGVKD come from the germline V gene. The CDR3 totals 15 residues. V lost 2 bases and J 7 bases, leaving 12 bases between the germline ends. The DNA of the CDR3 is TGTGCCATCAGTGAGGGATGGGGGCAGAATTCACCCCTCCACTTT. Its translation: CAISEGWGQNSPLHF.

In nucleotides, the CDR3 is TGTGCCAGCAGTTACGCGTCTAGCGGCAACAATGAGCAGTTCTTC. As protein: CASSYASSGNNEQFF. The gene calls are TRBV6-5 and TRBJ2-1; 7 nucleotides align to TRBD2. CDR1 and CDR2 (germline): MNHEY, SVGAGI. There are 15 residues in the CDR3. Trimming at V came to 2 bases and at J to 5 bases, leaving 6 bases not matched to a gene.

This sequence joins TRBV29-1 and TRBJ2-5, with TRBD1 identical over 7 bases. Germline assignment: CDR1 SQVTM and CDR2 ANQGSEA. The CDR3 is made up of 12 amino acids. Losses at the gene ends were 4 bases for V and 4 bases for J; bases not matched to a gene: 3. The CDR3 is CSVGRGSETQYF. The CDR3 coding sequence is TGCAGCGTTGGCAGGGGGTCAGAGACCCAGTACTTC.

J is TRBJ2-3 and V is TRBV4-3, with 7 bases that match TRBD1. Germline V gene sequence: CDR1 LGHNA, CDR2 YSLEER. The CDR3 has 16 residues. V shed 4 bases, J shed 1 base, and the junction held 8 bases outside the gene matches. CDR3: CASSRGQTLRTDTQYF. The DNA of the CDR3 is TGCGCCAGCAGCCGGGGACAGACTTTACGCACAGATACGCAGTATTTT.

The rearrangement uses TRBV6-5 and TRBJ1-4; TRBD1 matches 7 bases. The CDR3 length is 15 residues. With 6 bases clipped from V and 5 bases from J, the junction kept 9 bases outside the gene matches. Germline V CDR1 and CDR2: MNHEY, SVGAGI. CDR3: CASRGRTGSNEKLFF. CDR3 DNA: TGTGCCAGCAGGGGAAGGACAGGTTCAAATGAAAAACTGTTTTTT.

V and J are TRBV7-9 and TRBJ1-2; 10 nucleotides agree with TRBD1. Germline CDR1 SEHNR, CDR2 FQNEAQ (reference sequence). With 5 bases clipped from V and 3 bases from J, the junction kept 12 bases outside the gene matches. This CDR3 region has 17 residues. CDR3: CASSRHGRQGADYGYTF. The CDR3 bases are TGTGCCAGCAGCCGTCACGGAAGACAGGGGGCCGACTATGGCTACACCTTC.

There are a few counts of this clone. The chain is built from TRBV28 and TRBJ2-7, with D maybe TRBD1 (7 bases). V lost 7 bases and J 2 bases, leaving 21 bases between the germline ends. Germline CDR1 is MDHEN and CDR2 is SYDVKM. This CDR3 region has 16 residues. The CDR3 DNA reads TGTGCCAGCAATTTGGAGGGGGCAGGGACCGCCTACGAGCAGTACTTC. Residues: CASNLEGAGTAYEQYF.

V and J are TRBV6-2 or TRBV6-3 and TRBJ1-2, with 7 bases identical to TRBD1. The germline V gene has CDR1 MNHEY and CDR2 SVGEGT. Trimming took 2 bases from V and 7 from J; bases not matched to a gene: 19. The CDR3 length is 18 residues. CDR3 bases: TGTGCCAGCAGTTACAGGGGCCTGACAGGGAACAACCTCGGTGGCTACACCTTC. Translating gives CASSYRGLTGNNLGGYTF.

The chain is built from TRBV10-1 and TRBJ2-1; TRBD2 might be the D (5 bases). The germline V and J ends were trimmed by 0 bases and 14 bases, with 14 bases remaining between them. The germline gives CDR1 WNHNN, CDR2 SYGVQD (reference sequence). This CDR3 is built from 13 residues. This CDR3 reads CASSESKRSSEFF. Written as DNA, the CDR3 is TGCGCCAGCAGTGAGTCGAAAAGGAGTAGCGAGTTCTTC.

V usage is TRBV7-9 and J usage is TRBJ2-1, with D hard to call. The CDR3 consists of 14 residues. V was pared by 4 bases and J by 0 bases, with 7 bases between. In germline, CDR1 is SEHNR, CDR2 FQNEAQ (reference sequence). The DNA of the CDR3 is TGTGCCAGCAGCTGGAGCTTCTCCTACAATGAGCAGTTCTTC. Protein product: CASSWSFSYNEQFF.

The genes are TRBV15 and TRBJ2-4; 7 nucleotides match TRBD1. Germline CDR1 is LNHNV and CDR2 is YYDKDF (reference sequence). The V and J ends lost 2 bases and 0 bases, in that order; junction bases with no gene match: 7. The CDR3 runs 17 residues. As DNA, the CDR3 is TGTGCCACCAGCAGAAGATCAGGGGGAGAAGCCAAAAACATTCAGTACTTC. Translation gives CATSRRSGGEAKNIQYF.

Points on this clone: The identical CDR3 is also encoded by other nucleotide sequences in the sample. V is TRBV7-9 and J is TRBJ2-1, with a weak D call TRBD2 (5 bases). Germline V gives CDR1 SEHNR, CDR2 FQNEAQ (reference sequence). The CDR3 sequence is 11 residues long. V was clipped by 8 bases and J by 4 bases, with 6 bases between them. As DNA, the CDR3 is TGTGCCAGCGGAGGATACAATGAGCAGTTCTTC. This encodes CASGGYNEQFF.

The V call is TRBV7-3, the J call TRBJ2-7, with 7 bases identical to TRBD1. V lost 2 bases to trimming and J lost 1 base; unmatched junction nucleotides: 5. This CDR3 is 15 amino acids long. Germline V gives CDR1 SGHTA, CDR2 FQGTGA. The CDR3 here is CASSLGQAASYEQYF. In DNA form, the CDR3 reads TGTGCCAGCAGCTTAGGACAGGCCGCTTCCTACGAGCAGTACTTC.

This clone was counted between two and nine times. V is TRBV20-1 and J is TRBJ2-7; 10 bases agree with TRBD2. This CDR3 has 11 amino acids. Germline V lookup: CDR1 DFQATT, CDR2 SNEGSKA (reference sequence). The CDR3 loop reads CSSGGVYEQYF. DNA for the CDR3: TGCAGCAGCGGGGGGGTCTACGAGCAGTACTTC.

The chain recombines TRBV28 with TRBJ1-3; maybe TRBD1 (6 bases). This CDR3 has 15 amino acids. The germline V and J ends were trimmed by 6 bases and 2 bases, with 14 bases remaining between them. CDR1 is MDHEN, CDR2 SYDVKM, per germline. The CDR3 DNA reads TGTGCCAGCAGGAAAGGGGGAATGGCTGGAAACACCATATATTTT. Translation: CASRKGGMAGNTIYF.